The sample holds many counts of the clone carrying this T cell receptor (beta chain). As yet, its antigen is unknown. As to time point: sample taken at primary tumor resection. The record originates from a study of spatial heterogeneity in lung cancer. Findings of the study overall: Tumor mutation count correlated with how many alpha and beta TCRs expanded intratumorally.

Germline lookup yields CDR1 MNHEY and CDR2 SVGAGI. The CDR3 runs 14 residues. Unmatched junction bases numbered 5, after V lost 6 bases and J lost 4 bases. TCRdb re-derived calls from the 5' RACE reads in MiXCR, one entry per CDR3 protein. Here the sample spans around 26,000 distinct CDR3 sequences, roughly 9% being singletons. The chain couples TRBV6-5 to TRBJ1-5; TRBD1 aligns across 8 bases. Sample: lung tumor tissue, taken at surgery. This receptor was taken from a male donor with early-stage non-small cell lung cancer. The CDR3 DNA is TGTGCCAGCAGGATTAGGACAGGGAATCAGCCCCAGCATTTT. Amino acids: CASRIRTGNQPQHF.